The 26 T cell receptor beta chains below all came from one sample that was sequenced in a study of CD8 T cells in ankylosing spondylitis. TCRdb re-called the 5' RACE reads through MiXCR, storing one row per CDR3 protein. The top ten hold more than 10% of the sample, which has 100,000 to 150,000 distinct CDR3 sequences, 7% seen once. The sample comprised blood, either unsorted or a sorted T cell fraction (not recorded which). All receptors come from a male donor with ankylosing spondylitis or in good health (not recorded which).

This clonotype occurred many times. V and J are TRBV12-3 or TRBV12-4 and TRBJ1-1; D remains ambiguous. The CDR3 extends over 14 amino acids. Trimming pared 3 bases from V and 3 bases from J, leaving 11 bases between. CDR3 sequence (DNA): TGTGCCAGCAGTTTCCACAGCGAACACACTGAAGCTTTCTTT. Residues: CASSFHSEHTEAFF.

The table lists this clonotype with a few counts. The CDR3 DNA sequence: TGTGCCAGCAGTTACTTGGCAGGGCCGCCCTACGAGCAGTACTTC. Translating it yields CASSYLAGPPYEQYF. This rearrangement joins TRBV6-5 to TRBJ2-7; possibly TRBD1 for D (5 bases). The V end lost 1 base, the J end lost 2 bases, and 12 bases lay between the germline ends. The CDR3 length is 15 residues. Germline V gene lookup returns CDR1 MNHEY and CDR2 SVGAGI.

The chain uses TRBV29-1 and TRBJ2-3; a possible D gene is TRBD2 (6 bases). The CDR3 runs to 16 residues. Trimming left V 5 bases short and J 3 bases short, with 21 bases between. Germline loops: CDR1 SQVTM, CDR2 ANQGSEA. The CDR3 DNA reads as TGCAGCGTTTTTCTCTACTCGGGGGTGGGTACAGATACGCAGTATTTT. This gives the protein CSVFLYSGVGTDTQYF.

This clonotype came up many times. V usage is TRBV3-1 and J usage is TRBJ2-5; the match to TRBD2 covers 16 bases. The V gene's germline CDR1 is LGHDT and CDR2 YNNKEL (reference sequence). CDR3 size: 18 residues. Losses at the gene ends were 1 base for V and 5 bases for J; bases not matched to a gene: 7. The CDR3 nucleotides read TGTGCCAGCAGCCAAGCCGTGGGACTAGCGGGGGGGCCGGAGACCCAGTACTTC. Translated: CASSQAVGLAGGPETQYF.

This clonotype was observed many times. V and J are TRBV6-2 or TRBV6-3 and TRBJ1-5; a possible D gene is TRBD1 (6 bases). V lost 0 bases and J lost 7, with 13 bases in between. The V gene's germline CDR1 is MNHEY and CDR2 SVGEGT. The CDR3 length is 15 residues. The CDR3 DNA reads as TGTGCCAGCAGTTACTCGAGTCAGGGGCGGCAGCCCCAGCATTTT. Translated: CASSYSSQGRQPQHF.

This clonotype came up many times. The chain joins TRBV5-4 to TRBJ2-2; TRBD1 or TRBD2 may be the D gene (5 bases each). The CDR3 sequence is 14 residues long. Germline V gene lookup returns CDR1 SGHNT and CDR2 YYREEE (reference sequence). V was cut by 4 bases and J by 7 bases, with 14 bases left in between. The CDR3 DNA follows: TGTGCCAGCAGCCCAGGGAGAGGAATCGGGGAGCTGTTTTTT. As protein: CASSPGRGIGELFF.

This clonotype was recorded many times. The genes are TRBV7-6 and TRBJ2-2; D unresolved. The germline gives CDR1 SGHVS, CDR2 FNYEAQ. The CDR3 is 15 amino acids. Trimming stripped 3 bases from V and 0 bases from J, with 8 bases between. The chain's CDR3 is CASSFAGANTGELFF. The DNA of the CDR3 is TGTGCCAGCAGCTTTGCAGGAGCGAACACCGGGGAGCTGTTTTTT.

This clonotype came up many times. The chain has TRBV5-1 and TRBJ2-7; unclear D gene. Germline CDR1 SGHRS, CDR2 YFSETQ. V shed 1 base and J shed 2 bases, with 10 bases lying between them. The CDR3 runs 14 residues. The CDR3 region is CASSLQTGPYEQYF. In DNA, the CDR3 is TGCGCCAGCAGCTTGCAGACGGGTCCCTACGAGCAGTACTTC.

The V and J genes are TRBV28 and TRBJ1-4; maybe TRBD1 (5 bases). The CDR3 consists of 13 residues. Trimming took 5 bases from V and 11 from J, leaving 15 bases between them. The V gene's germline CDR1 is MDHEN and CDR2 SYDVKM. CDR3 loop: CASSPLAGMKLFF. The CDR3 DNA sequence: TGTGCCAGCAGTCCCCTGGCAGGGATGAAACTGTTTTTT.

This clonotype was counted only a few times. The genes are TRBV7-2 and TRBJ2-5; D not certain. This CDR3 has 13 residues. Germline lookup yields CDR1 SGHTA and CDR2 FQGNSA. V dropped 7 bases and J dropped 5 bases, with 14 bases sitting between them. The CDR3 nucleotides read TGTGCCAGCACCAACCCCCCTGCGGAGACCCAGTACTTC. Amino acids: CASTNPPAETQYF.

The J gene is TRBJ1-5, the V gene TRBV6-2 or TRBV6-3, with D unresolved. Germline V gene lookup returns CDR1 MNHEY and CDR2 SVGEGT. CDR3 length: 14 amino acids. Deletions cut 5 bases from V and 5 bases from J, with 13 bases between. CDR3 in DNA: TGTGCCAGCAGTCCTTGGGCAGTAGATCAGCCCCAGCATTTT. Encoded protein: CASSPWAVDQPQHF.

This clonotype has at least ten counts. V gene TRBV5-5 combines with J gene TRBJ2-2; 10 bases are shared with TRBD2. The ends lost 1 base at V and 7 bases at J; junction bases unmatched: 10. Germline CDR1 is SGHKS and CDR2 is YYEKEE (reference sequence). This CDR3 contains 17 residues. Written as DNA, the CDR3 is TGTGCCAGCAGCTTGTACCCCCCGGCTAGCGGGGGCGGGGAGCTGTTTTTT. Amino acid sequence: CASSLYPPASGGGELFF.

There are many counts of this clonotype. The rearrangement uses TRBV7-8 and TRBJ2-7; no firm D call. Trimming left V 1 base short and J 0 bases short, with 13 bases between. Germline values: CDR1 SGHVS, CDR2 FQNEAQ. This CDR3 spans 16 amino acids. CDR3 in DNA: TGTGCCAGCAGCTTAGGGTCCCCGGAGATCTCCTACGAGCAGTACTTC. Amino acids: CASSLGSPEISYEQYF.

This clonotype was observed a few times. Written as DNA, the CDR3 is TGTGCCAGCAGTTTCTCCGGGACTAGCGAGACCCAGTACTTC. Its translation: CASSFSGTSETQYF. The V call is TRBV12-3 or TRBV12-4, the J call TRBJ2-5, with TRBD2 matching 9 bases. The V gene end was trimmed by 3 bases and the J gene end by 5 bases; junction bases not matched to a gene: 4. The CDR3 length is 14 residues.

This clonotype was counted ten times or more. The V call is TRBV5-1, the J call TRBJ2-1, with unresolved D. The CDR3 loop spans 13 amino acids. The V gene lost 3 bases and the J gene lost 3 bases, with 7 bases spanning the gap. The germline V gene has CDR1 SGHRS and CDR2 YFSETQ. For the CDR3, the DNA is TGCGCCAGCAGCTCCTTACGCTACAATGAGCAGTTCTTC. Residues: CASSSLRYNEQFF.

This clonotype showed up many times. The rearrangement links TRBV5-1 to TRBJ2-2; no clear D gene. Trimming removed 7 bases at V and 0 bases at J, with 10 bases between. This CDR3 has 14 amino acids. Germline V gives CDR1 SGHRS, CDR2 YFSETQ. As DNA, the CDR3 is TGCGCCAGCTGCGAGAAAACGAACACCGGGGAGCTGTTTTTT. Its protein product is CASCEKTNTGELFF.

This clonotype was picked up many times. V usage is TRBV29-1 and J usage is TRBJ2-3; 13 positions match TRBD2. This CDR3 contains 14 residues. In germline, CDR1 is SQVTM, CDR2 ANQGSEA. The J segment lost 2 bases and the V segment lost 6 bases, leaving 2 bases of the junction unmatched. This chain's CDR3 is CSVGLAGLTDTQYF. In nucleotides, the CDR3 is TGCAGCGTGGGACTAGCGGGGCTCACAGATACGCAGTATTTT.

This clonotype has at least ten counts. The chain joins TRBV29-1 to TRBJ2-7; 9 nucleotides agree with TRBD2. Germline V lookup: CDR1 SQVTM, CDR2 ANQGSEA. The CDR3 is 13 amino acids. With 4 bases clipped from V and 5 bases from J, the junction kept 6 bases outside the gene matches. The CDR3 here is CSVGGGRAHEQYF. The CDR3 nucleotides read TGCAGCGTTGGCGGCGGGAGGGCGCACGAGCAGTACTTC.

This clonotype was recorded many times. V gene TRBV20-1 combines with J gene TRBJ1-2; TRBD1 matches 8 bases. The trim removed 0 bases at V and 5 bases at J, leaving 8 bases unmatched. The CDR3 runs 15 residues. CDR1 is DFQATT, CDR2 SNEGSKA, per germline (reference sequence). For the CDR3, the DNA is TGCAGTGCTAGAGACGGACAGGGAAGGAAGTATGGCTACACCTTC. The encoded protein is CSARDGQGRKYGYTF.

About this clonotype: This could be a read error, since a much larger clone is one nucleotide away. The gene calls are TRBV20-1 and TRBJ2-7; the match to TRBD1 covers 8 bases. Trimming at V came to 6 bases and at J to 6 bases, leaving 13 bases not matched to a gene. Germline V lookup: CDR1 DFQATT, CDR2 SNEGSKA (reference sequence). CDR3 length: 14 amino acids. DNA for the CDR3: TGCAGTGCGGTTGGTGGACAGGGCTTCTCCGAGCAGTACTTC. Protein product: CSAVGGQGFSEQYF.

This clonotype was seen many times. The chain links TRBV4-2 to TRBJ2-3, with TRBD2 matching over 11 bases. Germline loops: CDR1 LGHNA, CDR2 YNFKEQ. CDR3 length equals 17 residues. Losses at the gene ends were 3 bases for V and 3 bases for J; bases not matched to a gene: 8. CDR3 amino acids: CASSHTIAGGPTDTQYF. The DNA of the CDR3 is TGTGCCAGCAGCCACACCATAGCGGGGGGGCCGACAGATACGCAGTATTTT.

This clonotype was seen ten or more times. The V and J genes are TRBV11-2 and TRBJ2-5, with D possibly called TRBD1 or TRBD2 (5 bases each). CDR3 size: 16 residues. Germline V CDR1 and CDR2: SGHAT, FQNNGV. Trimming removed 4 bases at V and 0 bases at J, with 15 bases between. Here the CDR3 DNA reads TGTGCCAGCAGCTCCCACGGGGTGGGGGACCAAGAGACCCAGTACTTC. Amino acids: CASSSHGVGDQETQYF.

This clonotype was seen ten or more times. The rearrangement links TRBV20-1 to TRBJ2-5, with TRBD2 identical over 14 bases. This CDR3 contains 14 residues. CDR1 and CDR2 from the germline V gene are DFQATT and SNEGSKA (reference sequence). V dropped 3 bases and J dropped 5; count of bases not matched to a gene: 2. In DNA, the CDR3 is TGCAGTGCTAGGGGACTAGCGGGAGCGGAGACCCAGTACTTC. This encodes CSARGLAGAETQYF.

This clonotype was seen ten or more times. The chain links TRBV5-1 to TRBJ1-1; D unresolved. Trimming removed 4 bases from V and 5 bases from J, with 18 bases in between. The CDR3 is made up of 15 amino acids. Germline V gene data show CDR1 as SGHRS and CDR2 as YFSETQ. Written as DNA, the CDR3 is TGCGCCAGCAGCCCTGGGGAGGGAGGAGGGACTGAAGCTTTCTTT. As protein: CASSPGEGGGTEAFF.

This clonotype has at least ten counts. The chain is built from TRBV5-1 and TRBJ1-1, with D uncertain. The ends were cut back, 5 bases at V and 1 base at J, with 12 bases in the middle. CDR1 is SGHRS and CDR2 is YFSETQ in the germline V gene. CDR3 size: 14 residues. The CDR3, as DNA: TGCGCCAGCAGTAGAGACGGAGAGAACACTGAAGCTTTCTTT. Amino acids: CASSRDGENTEAFF.

This clonotype was recorded many times. The gene calls are TRBV20-1 and TRBJ2-7; 9 positions agree with TRBD2. Germline V gives CDR1 DFQATT, CDR2 SNEGSKA (reference sequence). The CDR3 is 14 residues long. The V segment lost 4 bases and the J segment 3 bases; nucleotides outside the gene matches: 7. Here the CDR3 reads CSATLAGVRYEQYF. CDR3 bases: TGCAGTGCTACTTTAGCGGGAGTCCGCTACGAGCAGTACTTC.